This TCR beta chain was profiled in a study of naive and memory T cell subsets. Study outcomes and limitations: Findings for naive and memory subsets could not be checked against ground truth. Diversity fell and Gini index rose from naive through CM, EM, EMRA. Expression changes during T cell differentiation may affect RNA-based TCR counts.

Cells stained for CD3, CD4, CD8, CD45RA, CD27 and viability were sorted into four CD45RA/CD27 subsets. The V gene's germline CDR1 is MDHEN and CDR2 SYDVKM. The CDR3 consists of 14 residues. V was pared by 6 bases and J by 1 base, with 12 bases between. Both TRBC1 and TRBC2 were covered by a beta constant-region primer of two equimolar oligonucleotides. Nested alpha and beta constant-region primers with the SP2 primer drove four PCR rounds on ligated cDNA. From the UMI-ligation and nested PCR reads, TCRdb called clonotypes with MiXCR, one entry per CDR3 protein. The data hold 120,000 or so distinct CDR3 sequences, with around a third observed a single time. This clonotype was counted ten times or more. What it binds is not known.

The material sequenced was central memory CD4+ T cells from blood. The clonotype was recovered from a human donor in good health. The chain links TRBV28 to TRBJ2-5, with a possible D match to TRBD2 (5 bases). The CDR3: CASRPGGSQETQYF. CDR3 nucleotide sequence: TGTGCCAGCAGACCCGGAGGCAGCCAAGAGACCCAGTACTTC.